Each of the 3 T cell receptor beta chains below was sequenced from the same sample in a study of shared clonotypes between healthy human individuals. Here immunoSEQ multiplex PCR was the method, and the copy in TCRdb shows in-frame clones only, minus some. The sample contains a few hundred thousand clones, more than 95% of which appear only once. The sample comprised naive CD4+ T cells sorted from blood. The subset denotes: CD45RA+ positively selected. These receptors came from a woman between 25 and 40 years old in good health.

The chain carries TRBV9 and TRBJ2-5; a possible D gene is TRBD2 (6 bases). This CDR3 spans 14 amino acids. The V gene lost 6 bases and the J gene lost 4 bases, with 16 bases spanning the gap. In germline, CDR1 is SGDLS, CDR2 YYNGEE. CDR3: CASNQAGLGETQYF. The CDR3, as DNA: TGTGCCAGCAATCAGGCGGGGCTGGGAGAGACCCAGTACTTC.

This chain links TRBV7-9 with TRBJ2-1; TRBD2 matches at 8 bases. Trimming at V came to 4 bases and at J to 0 bases, leaving 5 bases not matched to a gene. The germline V gene encodes CDR1 SEHNR and CDR2 FQNEAQ (reference sequence). The CDR3 is 16 residues long. CDR3 region: CASSSPGTSSYNEQFF. The CDR3 DNA reads as TGTGCCAGCAGCTCCCCCGGGACTAGCTCCTACAATGAGCAGTTCTTC.

This clone was recorded a few times. This chain connects TRBV28 to TRBJ1-1, with TRBD1 as a possible D gene (6 bases). CDR1 MDHEN and CDR2 SYDVKM come from the germline V gene. The CDR3 covers 15 residues. V shed 5 bases and J shed 4 bases, with 17 bases lying between them. CDR3 sequence (DNA): TGTGCCAGCAGTCCCCATAAGGGGGAGCGCACTGAAGCTTTCTTT. Translating it yields CASSPHKGERTEAFF.